Given below is one TCR beta chain in context. Its antigen specificity is not known. The record has no base qualities; no much larger clone is one base away. Per the publication, the time point label means: cells obtained before transplantation from donor or recipient. CD3+CD4+ and CD3+CD8+ populations were FACS-sorted from unstimulated pre-transplant donor and recipient cells taken from spleen or lymph nodes. This sample was taken from a study of graft-versus-host responses after intestinal transplantation (dated by TCRdb to 2020 to 2022). Regarding the complete study: The transplants that recipients got were multivisceral, liver-intestinal, or isolated intestinal. A peak of at least 4% donor T cells among recipient peripheral blood mononuclear cells was the definition used for donor T cell macrochimerism. To identify alloreactive clones, pre-transplant mixed lymphocyte reaction products were sequenced and compared with unstimulated pre-transplant donor and recipient T cells. Of the roughly 26 intestinal transplant recipients enrolled in the cohort, one of whom was a retransplant, a few patients without pretransplant specimens were excluded. Instead of going to the commercial service, samples from a few later patients were sequenced in-house on an Illumina MiSeq and processed with MiXCR. Every recipient was given anti-thymocyte globulin induction, followed by about three years of maintenance tacrolimus and steroids. After intestinal transplantation, graft-versus-host and host-versus-graft alloreactive T cell clones were followed in the graft, circulation and bone marrow using bulk TCR-beta CDR3 sequencing.

The receptor library was made with the immunoSEQ multiplex PCR assay. For most patients, genomic DNA was isolated with the Qiagen DNeasy Blood and Tissue Kit and shipped frozen to Adaptive Biotechnologies for TCR sequencing. For most patients, high-throughput TCR-beta CDR3 sequencing of genomic DNA was performed by Adaptive Biotechnologies. As for how the authors treated the data: Adaptive's ImmunoSEQ software supplied the TCR sequencing data for around 19 patients, while MiXCR and VDJtools were used to process three other patients. To correct CD4 versus CD8 sorting errors, any sequence found in both subsets at a frequency ratio below 5:1 was removed. CDR3 nucleotide sequences shared by donor and recipient were removed because the origin of these sequences could not be assigned. To be classed as alloreactive, a clone needed at least 2-fold expansion over unstimulated cells and a minimum CFSE-low frequency of 0.002% (template counts) or 0.001% (read counts). Clones detected in sequenced pre-transplant spleen, lymph node, or MLR CFSE-low populations of the donor or recipient were defined as mappable. Cumulative frequency of alloreactive clones was calculated as a percentage of all sequences weighted by copy number. This is the immuneACCESS table as TCRdb keeps it, with only in-frame sequences that have V and J called. A part of the clones is gone; compared with another copy, unresolved V genes explain less than half, and the rest is unexplained. That table is the source of V, J and clone size, and D and trimming were worked out from the DNA. This sample is represented by about 130,000 clones; 85% to 95% of them were singletons. The ten largest account for 0.19% of the sample.

As encoded in the germline V gene (reference sequence), CDR1 is SGHKS while CDR2 is YYEKEE. There are 14 amino acids in the CDR3, from cysteine to phenylalanine inclusive. Only the CDR3 DNA is retained, 42 bases long and in frame from the first base. Relative to germline, V is 2 bases shorter and J is 5 bases shorter, with 13 bases between their ends. On the study overall, not on this receptor specifically: Early after transplant, peak levels of circulating GvH clones were found to be associated with declines in HvG clones. High GvH to HvG T cell clonal ratios were observed in the allografts of patients with donor T cell macrochimerism. GvH clones were detected in recipient bone marrow, and some appeared earlier in ileal mucosa or blood, consistent with an intestinal mucosal origin. The conclusions were limited by the relatively low number and heterogeneity of the intestinal transplant patients.

The sample in question was unstimulated CD4+ T cells sorted from spleen or lymph node cells, obtained before intestinal transplant. This chain joins TRBV5-5 to TRBJ1-1; no D segment can be confidently identified. This clonotype was obtained from a human donor who received an intestinal transplant. The sequenced DNA is TGTGCCAGCAGCTTCACTGCGACGGGGACTGAAGCTTTCTTT. This yields the protein CASSFTATGTEAFF.